These 15 T cell receptor beta chains were all obtained from the same sample, sequenced in a study of OX40 agonist ivuxolimab in advanced cancers. Profiled with immunoSEQ multiplex PCR; TCRdb holds only in-frame clones, not every one. The sample holds tens of thousands of clones, more than 80% seen once. Here the sequenced sample was CD4+ or CD8+ T cells sorted from blood, taken in a trial of the OX40 agonist ivuxolimab. Every receptor here comes from an adult with an advanced solid tumor such as melanoma, head and neck, liver or kidney cancer.

The rearrangement links TRBV20-1 to TRBJ2-1, with D unclear. Between the trimmed V and J ends, which lost 4 bases and 15 bases, there was a span of 16 bases. The CDR3 consists of 11 residues. Germline V lookup: CDR1 DFQATT, CDR2 SNEGSKA (reference sequence). The CDR3 protein is CSATSGLRRFF. The CDR3 region has the DNA TGCAGTGCTACGTCAGGCCTACGGAGGTTCTTC.

The chain employs TRBV7-8 and TRBJ2-3, with TRBD2 as a possible D gene (6 bases). The germline gives CDR1 SGHVS, CDR2 FQNEAQ. The CDR3 is 16 residues long. The V end was cut by 5 bases, the J end by 3 bases, with 18 bases between. CDR3 residues: CASSAWSGEGTDTQYF. The CDR3 region has the DNA TGTGCCAGCAGCGCCTGGTCGGGAGAAGGGACAGATACGCAGTATTTT. The full variable domain, rest sourced from reference TRBV7-8 and TRBJ2-3, is GAGVSQSPRYKVAKRGQDVALRCDPISGHVSLFWYQQALGQGPEFLTYFQNEAQLDKSGLPSDRFFAERPEGSVSTLKIQRTQQEDSAVYLCASSAWSGEGTDTQYFGPGTRLTVL.

The chain combines TRBV5-1 with TRBJ1-3; D unresolved. The CDR3 contains 15 residues. V was cut by 0 bases and J by 4 bases, with 11 bases left in between. CDR1 and CDR2 (germline): SGHRS, YFSETQ. CDR3 nucleotides: TGCGCCAGCAGCTTGGGACGGTCCGTCGGAAACACCATATATTTT. Translating it yields CASSLGRSVGNTIYF.

V usage is TRBV6-6 and J usage is TRBJ1-5; a possible D gene is TRBD1 (6 bases). The CDR3 loop spans 15 amino acids. V lost 5 bases and J lost 8, with 19 bases in between. Germline V lookup: CDR1 MNHNY, CDR2 SVGAGI (reference sequence). CDR3 DNA sequence: TGTGCCAGCAGTCGCCTGGGGGGCGGCCAGGAGCCCCAGCATTTT. Its translation: CASSRLGGGQEPQHF.

This clone was detected only a few times. The gene calls are TRBV7-9 and TRBJ2-7, with TRBD2 as a possible D gene (5 bases). V shed 6 bases and J shed 0 bases, with 12 bases lying between them. Looked up from germline, CDR1 is SEHNR and CDR2 is FQNEAQ (reference sequence). The CDR3 covers 14 residues. The CDR3 region has the DNA TGTGCCAGCAGGTCAACCCGGGGCTCCTACGAGCAGTACGTC. Protein sequence: CASRSTRGSYEQYV.

This clone appeared a single time. The CDR3 region has the DNA TGTGCCAGCAGCTTAGATGGACAGTCCTTACACTATGGCTACACCTTC. Translation gives CASSLDGQSLHYGYTF. V and J are TRBV7-8 and TRBJ1-2, with D possibly TRBD1 on 6 matching bases. Germline V lookup: CDR1 SGHVS, CDR2 FQNEAQ. V shed 1 base and J shed 3 bases, with 15 bases lying between them. The CDR3 contains 16 residues.

Notes on this clone: Different DNA sequences within this sample yield the same CDR3. The CDR3 nucleotides read TGTGCCAGCAGTGTAGGGGGAGAGACCCAGTACTTC. Residues: CASSVGGETQYF. The chain links TRBV2 to TRBJ2-5, with D possibly matching TRBD1 (6 bases). This CDR3 is 12 amino acids long. Germline lookup yields CDR1 SNHLY and CDR2 FYNNEI. The V end lost 4 bases, the J end lost 4 bases, and 7 bases lay between the germline ends. Supplemented by reference TRBV2 and TRBJ2-5, the full variable domain reads EPEVTQTPSHQVTQMGQEVILRCVPISNHLYFYWYRQILGQKVEFLVSFYNNEISEKSEIFDDQFSVERPDGSNFTLKIRSTKLEDSAMYFCASSVGGETQYFGPGTRLLVL.

The chain has TRBV15 and TRBJ2-7; D is unclear. Deletions cut 0 bases from V and 6 bases from J, with 12 bases between. CDR1 is LNHNV, CDR2 YYDKDF, per germline (reference sequence). This CDR3 has 14 amino acids. In DNA form, the CDR3 reads TGTGCCACCAGCAGAGATCTGGGGTTTGCCGAGCAGTACGTC. It specifies CATSRDLGFAEQYV.

The genes are TRBV30 and TRBJ2-2; D remains ambiguous. This CDR3 comprises 13 residues. Trimming stripped 2 bases from V and 3 bases from J, with 7 bases between. Looked up from germline, CDR1 is GTSNPN and CDR2 is SVGIG (reference sequence). CDR3 amino acids: CAWSYGYTGELFF. The CDR3 DNA follows: TGTGCCTGGAGTTACGGATACACCGGGGAGCTGTTTTTT.

The chain employs TRBV6-5 and TRBJ2-2; no firm D call. The V gene lost 1 base and the J gene lost 7 bases, with 7 bases spanning the gap. This CDR3 is 13 amino acids long. Germline CDR1 MNHEY, CDR2 SVGAGI. CDR3 residues: CASSYLGFGELFF. For the CDR3, the DNA is TGTGCCAGCAGTTACTTAGGTTTCGGGGAGCTGTTTTTT.

J is TRBJ2-7 and V is TRBV20-1, with TRBD1 as a possible D gene (6 bases). Germline CDR1 reads DFQATT; CDR2 reads SNEGSKA (reference sequence). The V end lost 6 bases, the J end lost 7 bases, and 13 bases lay between the germline ends. The length of the CDR3 is 11 residues. The CDR3, as DNA: TGCAGTGCAAGGGGGTTCGGGGAGCAGTACTTC. Translating gives CSARGFGEQYF.

V is TRBV2 and J is TRBJ2-5; perhaps TRBD2 as D (5 bases). Trimming stripped 6 bases from V and 5 bases from J, with 10 bases between. Looked up from germline, CDR1 is SNHLY and CDR2 is FYNNEI. The CDR3 sequence is 12 residues long. CDR3 in amino acids: CASRERTETQYF. The CDR3 DNA is TGTGCCAGCAGGGAGCGGACGGAGACCCAGTACTTC.

The sample holds a few counts of this clone. The J gene is TRBJ2-1, the V gene TRBV6-1; 7 bases align to TRBD2. CDR1 is MNHNS, CDR2 SASEGT, per germline. Trimming at V came to 2 bases and at J to 5 bases, leaving 6 bases not matched to a gene. CDR3 size: 15 residues. CDR3 DNA sequence: TGTGCCAGCAGTGAAATGCTAGCGGCTAACAATGAGCAGTTCTTC. It is translated as CASSEMLAANNEQFF.

The chain is built from TRBV9 and TRBJ1-1; D is unresolved. V lost 0 bases and J lost 1, with 10 bases in between. The CDR3 has 15 residues. CDR1 is SGDLS, CDR2 YYNGEE, per germline. The CDR3 sequence: CASSVDWRKNTEAFF. CDR3 nucleotides: TGTGCCAGCAGCGTAGATTGGCGGAAGAACACTGAAGCTTTCTTT.

The V gene is TRBV7-6, the J gene TRBJ2-7; D unresolved. This CDR3 comprises 12 residues. With 4 bases removed from V and 5 bases from J, the gap between germline ends came to 9 bases. Germline CDR1 reads SGHVS; CDR2 reads FNYEAQ. CDR3 amino acids: CASSSLDHEQYF. CDR3 coding DNA: TGTGCCAGCAGCTCATTAGACCACGAGCAGTACTTC.